Listed here are 20 T cell receptor beta chains from one sample, sequenced in a study of blood T cell repertoires in COVID-19. The protocol was immunoSEQ multiplex PCR, while the TCRdb copy is restricted to in-frame clones and leaves out a portion. The table includes 200,000 to 300,000 clones, around 79% detected once. The sequencing sample was made of peripheral blood. The receptors were gathered from an elderly woman with acute or convalescent COVID-19.

The chain joins TRBV6-1 to TRBJ2-1, with TRBD1 matching 8 bases. V gave up 2 bases and J gave up 4 bases; unmatched junction bases: 10. Germline V gene sequence: CDR1 MNHNS, CDR2 SASEGT. CDR3 length: 17 amino acids. The CDR3 coding sequence is TGTGCCAGCAGTGAACGCCTTCAGGGGGCGAAGTACAATGAGCAGTTCTTC. Translated: CASSERLQGAKYNEQFF.

This clone was seen more than once but under ten times. This sequence joins TRBV29-1 and TRBJ2-2, with a tentative D call TRBD2 (5 bases). V lost 4 bases and J lost 4, with 13 bases in between. The CDR3 is 14 residues long. From germline, CDR1 is SQVTM and CDR2 ANQGSEA. CDR3 region: CSVAPGFSTGELFF. In DNA form, the CDR3 reads TGCAGCGTTGCACCGGGATTTAGCACCGGGGAGCTGTTTTTT.

The genes are TRBV15 and TRBJ2-7; 8 bases map to TRBD1. The junction had 3 bases not matched to a gene; V was cut back by 5 bases and J by 3 bases. This CDR3 has 13 amino acids. CDR1 is LNHNV and CDR2 is YYDKDF in the germline V gene (reference sequence). The CDR3 DNA follows: TGTGCCACCAGCTCGGGACAGGACTACGAGCAGTACTTC. Amino acid sequence: CATSSGQDYEQYF.

The rearrangement joins TRBV6-6 to TRBJ2-2; TRBD2 agrees at 7 bases. The J segment lost 3 bases and the V segment lost 7 bases, leaving 5 bases of the junction unmatched. CDR1 and CDR2 from the germline V gene are MNHNY and SVGAGI (reference sequence). The CDR3 is 14 residues long. The CDR3 here is CASKLLADTGELFF. The CDR3 DNA is TGTGCCAGCAAACTGCTAGCGGACACCGGGGAGCTGTTTTTT.

V and J are TRBV2 and TRBJ2-3, with D possibly matching TRBD2 (5 bases). Trimming removed 4 bases from V and 0 bases from J, with 8 bases in between. The CDR3 has 14 amino acids. CDR1 SNHLY and CDR2 FYNNEI come from the germline V gene. The CDR3 DNA is TGTGCCAGCAGTGCGAGCGGTAGCACAGATACGCAGTATTTT. This encodes CASSASGSTDTQYF. The complete variable domain, with remaining parts taken from reference TRBV2 and TRBJ2-3, reads EPEVTQTPSHQVTQMGQEVILRCVPISNHLYFYWYRQILGQKVEFLVSFYNNEISEKSEIFDDQFSVERPDGSNFTLKIRSTKLEDSAMYFCASSASGSTDTQYFGPGTRLTVL.

The chain combines TRBV16 with TRBJ2-7; 8 bases match TRBD1. With 4 bases clipped from V and 7 bases from J, the junction kept 9 bases outside the gene matches. The CDR3 totals 14 residues. CDR1 is KGHSY, CDR2 FQNENV, per germline. Written as DNA, the CDR3 is TGTGCCAGCAGCCCCGGACAGGGTGTGGGGGAGCAGTACTTC. It translates to CASSPGQGVGEQYF.

This clone was detected ten times or more. The chain employs TRBV25-1 and TRBJ1-1; TRBD1 aligns across 9 bases. The CDR3 is made up of 14 amino acids. Trimming took 3 bases from V and 4 from J; bases not matched to a gene: 3. The germline CDR1 and CDR2 sequences are MGHDK and SYGVNS. In DNA, the CDR3 is TGTGCCAGCAGTGATGACAGGGGGGTCACTGAAGCTTTCTTT. It codes for CASSDDRGVTEAFF.

This clone has more than one count but fewer than ten. The rearrangement uses TRBV6-1 and TRBJ1-2, with 7 bases identical to TRBD1. Per the germline V gene, CDR1 is MNHNS and CDR2 is SASEGT. The CDR3 loop spans 13 amino acids. The junction had 1 base not matched to a gene; V was cut back by 2 bases and J by 4 bases. CDR3 in DNA: TGTGCCAGCAGTGAATGGACAGGCTATGGCTACACCTTC. Translation: CASSEWTGYGYTF.

This sequence joins TRBV5-1 and TRBJ1-6; D is undetermined. The CDR3 is 14 amino acids. Looked up from germline, CDR1 is SGHRS and CDR2 is YFSETQ. V lost 4 bases and J 7 bases, leaving 12 bases between the germline ends. For the CDR3, the DNA is TGCGCCAGCAGCCCCTACACGGGGAATTCACCCCTCCACTTT. Protein: CASSPYTGNSPLHF.

The V gene is TRBV10-3, the J gene TRBJ2-3; possible D gene TRBD2, 5 bases. This CDR3 has 15 residues. Germline assignment: CDR1 ENHRY and CDR2 SYGVKD. Trimming pared 3 bases from V and 3 bases from J, leaving 13 bases between. The CDR3 nucleotides read TGTGCCATCAGTGAACTCGGGGTTCAGACAGATACGCAGTATTTT. Residues: CAISELGVQTDTQYF.

The rearrangement links TRBV7-9 to TRBJ2-3; D is ambiguous. The ends were cut back, 5 bases at V and 3 bases at J, with 6 bases in the middle. CDR3 length equals 12 residues. Germline V gives CDR1 SEHNR, CDR2 FQNEAQ (reference sequence). CDR3 in DNA: TGTGCCAGCAGCACTACTACAGATACGCAGTATTTT. This translates into CASSTTTDTQYF.

The chain is built from TRBV6-5 and TRBJ1-1; 9 nucleotides align to TRBD1. The CDR3 length is 14 residues. Looked up from germline, CDR1 is MNHEY and CDR2 is SVGAGI. V gave up 6 bases and J gave up 4 bases; unmatched junction bases: 6. The CDR3 is CASRPPTGGTEAFF. The CDR3 coding sequence is TGTGCCAGCAGACCTCCGACAGGGGGCACTGAAGCTTTCTTT.

V gene TRBV10-1 combines with J gene TRBJ1-5; D possibly corresponds to TRBD1 (6 bases). V was trimmed by 6 bases and J by 0 bases, leaving 15 bases between them. Germline CDR1 is WNHNN and CDR2 is SYGVQD (reference sequence). There are 16 residues in the CDR3. CDR3 sequence reads: CASSGRQATSNQPQHF. CDR3 sequence (DNA): TGCGCCAGCAGCGGAAGACAGGCGACTAGCAATCAGCCCCAGCATTTT.

The gene calls are TRBV2 and TRBJ2-3, with 10 bases fitting TRBD2. Trimming cost V 2 bases and J 7 bases; bases outside gene matches: 9. There are 16 residues in the CDR3. Germline V CDR1 and CDR2: SNHLY, FYNNEI. The CDR3 loop is CASSEWRLAGAHTQYF. DNA of the CDR3: TGTGCCAGCAGTGAATGGCGTCTAGCGGGGGCCCATACGCAGTATTTT.

This chain's CDR3 is CATSRDRLGGQETQYF. The CDR3 nucleotides read TGTGCCACCAGCAGAGATAGGCTCGGGGGGCAGGAGACCCAGTACTTC. V and J are TRBV15 and TRBJ2-5, with D possibly being TRBD2 (7 bases). CDR3 length: 16 amino acids. The germline V gene encodes CDR1 LNHNV and CDR2 YYDKDF (reference sequence). V lost 0 bases, J lost 5 bases, and 16 bases lay in between.

This clone was seen only once. V usage is TRBV25-1 and J usage is TRBJ1-5; weak D call: TRBD1 (5 bases). Trimming removed 8 bases at V and 7 bases at J, with 6 bases between. This CDR3 is built from 10 residues. Germline V lookup: CDR1 MGHDK, CDR2 SYGVNS. As DNA, the CDR3 is TGTGCCAGCGGGGGGCAGCCCCAGCATTTT. It translates to CASGGQPQHF.

The chain links TRBV2 to TRBJ1-3; a weak D match, TRBD1 (6 bases). The CDR3 runs to 15 residues. Per germline, CDR1 SNHLY and CDR2 FYNNEI. V lost 8 bases and J lost 1, with 15 bases in between. The CDR3 nucleotides are TGTGCCAGCGGCCAGGGAGGGGGGTCTGGAAACACCATATATTTT. Translating it yields CASGQGGGSGNTIYF.

The rearrangement joins TRBV6-5 to TRBJ1-1; 8 bases are a match to TRBD1. The CDR3 loop spans 15 amino acids. Per germline, CDR1 MNHEY and CDR2 SVGAGI. V shed 4 bases, J shed 4 bases, and the junction held 8 bases outside the gene matches. CDR3 in amino acids: CASSSGQVEGTEAFF. The DNA for the CDR3 is TGTGCCAGCAGTTCGGGACAGGTGGAAGGCACTGAAGCTTTCTTT.

The chain employs TRBV6-6 and TRBJ2-1; 11 bases align to TRBD1. The CDR3 contains 15 residues. Germline-derived CDR1 and CDR2 are MNHNY and SVGAGI (reference sequence). V shed 2 bases and J 7 bases; nucleotides not matched to a gene: 4. CDR3 loop: CASSYGGTGGNEQFF. The CDR3 DNA reads TGTGCCAGCAGTTACGGAGGGACAGGGGGGAATGAGCAGTTCTTC.

The chain recombines TRBV5-1 with TRBJ1-6; 8 bases are a match to TRBD1. Germline V gene data show CDR1 as SGHRS and CDR2 as YFSETQ. J gave up 10 bases and V 4 bases, and 10 bases lay outside the gene matches. The CDR3 totals 15 residues. CDR3 in amino acids: CASSPPGQGNSPLHF. The CDR3, as DNA: TGCGCCAGCAGCCCCCCCGGACAGGGAAACTCACCCCTCCACTTT.